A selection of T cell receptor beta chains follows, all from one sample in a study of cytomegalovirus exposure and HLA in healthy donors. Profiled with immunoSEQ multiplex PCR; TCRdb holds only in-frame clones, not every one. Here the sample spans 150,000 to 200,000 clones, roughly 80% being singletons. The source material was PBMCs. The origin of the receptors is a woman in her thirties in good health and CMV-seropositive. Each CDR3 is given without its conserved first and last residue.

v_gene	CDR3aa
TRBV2	ASRTGGSLNQPQH
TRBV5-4	ASSFERGMNTEAF
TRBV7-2	ASSPTGTGEGEQY
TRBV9	ASSRGDYYGYT
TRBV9	ASGRNTDTQY
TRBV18	ASSQGRQDYEQY
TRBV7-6	ASSLEVAGAATDTQY
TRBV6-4	ASSDSEWDTGELF
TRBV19	ASTISIGTGSQPQH
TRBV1	TSSQVPGQGNEKLF
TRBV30	AWSQPGGPKH
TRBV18	ASSPLTGYEQY
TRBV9	ASGGQIYGYT
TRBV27	ASSRGLAGGAISYNEQF
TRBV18	ASSPTGSYNSPLH
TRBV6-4	ASSSGTLENYGYT
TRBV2	ASRVGLTGEKLF
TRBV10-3	AISGTGGAETQY
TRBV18	ASSPSIGEGTEAF
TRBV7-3	ASSPKAEYRGGEQF
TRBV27	ASSPLGAGWEGNQPQH
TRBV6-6	ASSWRVPEAF
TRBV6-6	ASWGEYGYT
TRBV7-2	ASSLQMNTEAF
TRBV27	ASSLDRESSPLH
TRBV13	ASSSRGDLGLYEQY
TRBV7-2	ASSLGNSGGYGYT
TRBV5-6	ASSRGGQWYNEQF
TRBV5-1	ASSLTGVENQPQH
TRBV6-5	ASSYGTPDEQY
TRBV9	ASSVDSSEQY